The 31 T cell receptor beta chains reported below all come from one sample, sequenced in a study of T cell responses to AZD1222 COVID-19 vaccine. The repertoire was sequenced with immunoSEQ multiplex PCR; TCRdb's copy has only in-frame clones and lacks some. The profile shows approximately 110,000 clones, approximately 84% of them singletons. The sample consisted of peripheral blood, taken on day 0 of AZD1222 vaccination. These receptors were taken from an adult in good health.

The chain joins TRBV21-1 to TRBJ2-4. TRBV21-1 is recorded as a pseudogene. CDR3 size: 14 residues. DNA for the CDR3: TGTGCCAGCAGCAAAGCGGACGGCAAAAACATTCAGTACTTC. It codes for CASSKADGKNIQYF.

The V call is TRBV6-5, the J call TRBJ1-5; 10 bases map to TRBD1. Trimming removed 10 bases from V and 4 bases from J; junction bases left unmatched: 10. Germline V gives CDR1 MNHEY, CDR2 SVGAGI. The CDR3 has 15 amino acids. The CDR3, as DNA: TGTGCCACCAGGCCGGACAGGGGGGAGAATCAGCCCCAGCATTTT. This translates into CATRPDRGENQPQHF.

This rearrangement joins TRBV13 to TRBJ2-7, with 8 bases lining up with TRBD1. The CDR3 runs 15 residues. The V and J ends lost 0 bases and 0 bases, in that order; junction bases with no gene match: 1. Per the germline V gene, CDR1 is PRHDT and CDR2 is FYEKMQ (reference sequence). The CDR3 loop is CASSLGDRDSYEQYF. Written as DNA, the CDR3 is TGTGCCAGCAGCTTAGGGGACAGGGACTCCTACGAGCAGTACTTC.

A few counts support this clone. This chain connects TRBV5-1 to TRBJ1-2; 12 positions agree with TRBD1. This CDR3 comprises 16 residues. CDR1 and CDR2 (germline): SGHRS, YFSETQ. J was trimmed by 5 bases and V by 4 bases; bases with no gene match: 9. CDR3 sequence (DNA): TGCGCCAGCAGCACCGGGACAGGGGGCGCGGGATATGGCTACACCTTC. Its protein is CASSTGTGGAGYGYTF.

This chain connects TRBV12-5 to TRBJ1-1; D is ambiguous. The length of the CDR3 is 15 residues. Germline assignment: CDR1 LGHNT and CDR2 FRNRAP. V was clipped by 0 bases and J by 1 base, with 9 bases between them. CDR3 sequence reads: CASGLVLGPNTEAFF. In DNA form, the CDR3 reads TGTGCTAGTGGTTTGGTACTGGGCCCGAACACTGAAGCTTTCTTT.

V and J are TRBV19 and TRBJ2-1; maybe TRBD1 (5 bases). Germline CDR1 reads LNHDA; CDR2 reads SQIVND (reference sequence). The CDR3 is 15 residues long. V was cut by 3 bases and J by 0 bases, with 9 bases left in between. The CDR3 loop is CASSIGRVSYNEQFF. The DNA of the CDR3 is TGTGCCAGTAGTATCGGCAGGGTCTCCTACAATGAGCAGTTCTTC.

The chain links TRBV5-4 to TRBJ1-1, with 8 nucleotides matching TRBD1. J was trimmed by 10 bases and V by 1 base; bases with no gene match: 3. Germline lookup yields CDR1 SGHNT and CDR2 YYREEE (reference sequence). The CDR3 runs 12 residues. DNA of the CDR3: TGTGCCAGCAGCTTGACCACAGGGGGAGCTTTCTTT. This gives the protein CASSLTTGGAFF.

For the CDR3, the DNA is TGTGCCAGTAGTCCCGAAGGGGTCACTGAAGCTTTCTTT. It specifies CASSPEGVTEAFF. The chain couples TRBV19 to TRBJ1-1; a possible D gene is TRBD1 (5 bases). Germline assignment: CDR1 LNHDA and CDR2 SQIVND (reference sequence). Trimming removed 5 bases from V and 4 bases from J, with 11 bases in between. This CDR3 is built from 13 residues.

The chain combines TRBV6-5 with TRBJ2-7; maybe TRBD1 (6 bases). This CDR3 has 12 residues. Germline lookup yields CDR1 MNHEY and CDR2 SVGAGI. The V and J ends lost 10 bases and 4 bases respectively, with 14 bases between them. The CDR3 DNA is TGTGCCACCGTTAACAGGGAGTACGAGCAGTACTTC. Its translation is CATVNREYEQYF.

This chain uses TRBV5-5 with TRBJ2-5; 9 nucleotides match TRBD1. This CDR3 is built from 14 residues. Germline assignment: CDR1 SGHKS and CDR2 YYEKEE (reference sequence). V gave up 3 bases and J gave up 5 bases; unmatched junction bases: 5. The CDR3 DNA reads as TGTGCCAGCAGCTCACAGGGGGCTGGGGAGACCCAGTACTTC. It encodes CASSSQGAGETQYF.

The chain uses TRBV9 and TRBJ1-1; no reliable D call. Germline CDR1 reads SGDLS; CDR2 reads YYNGEE. There are 13 residues in the CDR3. With 0 bases removed from V and 5 bases from J, the gap between germline ends came to 8 bases. CDR3 amino acids: CASSVVSTTEAFF. The DNA of the CDR3 is TGTGCCAGCAGCGTAGTCAGTACAACTGAAGCTTTCTTT.

The sample holds a few counts of this clone. The chain carries TRBV6-1 and TRBJ1-1; D not resolved. This CDR3 contains 16 residues. V was clipped by 2 bases and J by 0 bases, with 13 bases between them. CDR1 is MNHNS, CDR2 SASEGT, per germline. In DNA form, the CDR3 reads TGTGCCAGCAGTGAACCCTTTCGGCACATGAACACTGAAGCTTTCTTT. Encoded protein: CASSEPFRHMNTEAFF.

This sequence joins TRBV7-2 and TRBJ2-3; maybe TRBD2 (6 bases). There are 13 residues in the CDR3. Germline CDR1 reads SGHTA; CDR2 reads FQGNSA. Trimming removed 6 bases from V and 4 bases from J, with 11 bases in between. The CDR3 DNA is TGTGCCAGCAGTTTGGGACTTGCAGATACGCAGTATTTT. Encoded protein: CASSLGLADTQYF.

The J gene is TRBJ1-6, the V gene TRBV11-3; a weak D match, TRBD1 (5 bases). This CDR3 has 14 amino acids. The germline V gene encodes CDR1 SGHNT and CDR2 YENEEA. Between the trimmed V and J ends, which lost 5 bases and 6 bases, there was a span of 11 bases. CDR3 nucleotides: TGTGCCAGCAGCCGGGACGGACCTAATTCACCCCTCCACTTT. Its translation: CASSRDGPNSPLHF.

The J gene is TRBJ2-7, the V gene TRBV5-1, with 8 bases lining up with TRBD1. Germline CDR1 and CDR2: SGHRS and YFSETQ. The CDR3 contains 15 residues. Trimming cost V 0 bases and J 7 bases; bases outside gene matches: 9. The CDR3 coding sequence is TGCGCCAGCAGCTTGGGGGGACAGGCCGGGGAGGAGCAGTACTTC. This gives the protein CASSLGGQAGEEQYF.

The V gene is TRBV9, the J gene TRBJ2-2; D is perhaps TRBD1 (5 bases). Between the trimmed V and J ends, which lost 0 bases and 8 bases, there was a span of 8 bases. Germline V gene lookup returns CDR1 SGDLS and CDR2 YYNGEE. The CDR3 loop spans 13 amino acids. CDR3 region: CASSVEGIGELFF. CDR3 coding DNA: TGTGCCAGCAGCGTAGAGGGGATAGGGGAGCTGTTTTTT.

This clone has just a few counts. The gene calls are TRBV4-3 and TRBJ2-6; no definite D call. Germline lookup yields CDR1 LGHNA and CDR2 YSLEER. The length of the CDR3 is 16 residues. V was pared by 1 base and J by 1 base, with 8 bases between. In DNA form, the CDR3 reads TGCGCCAGCAGCCAAGTTGAAGGATCTGGGGCCAACGTCCTGACTTTC. This gives the protein CASSQVEGSGANVLTF.

A single count supports this clone. This chain joins TRBV3-1 (or the pseudogene TRBV3-2) and TRBJ2-1, with 12 bases aligning to TRBD2. Germline CDR1 is LGHDT and CDR2 is YNNKEL (reference sequence). V trimming: 0 bases; J trimming: 7 bases; junction bases outside the gene matches: 7. This CDR3 region has 17 residues. CDR3 in DNA: TGTGCCAGCAGCCAAGAGGACCTAGCGGGGGGGCTTAATGAGCAGTTCTTC. Protein: CASSQEDLAGGLNEQFF.

The chain has TRBV19 and TRBJ1-6; D is unresolved. CDR3 size: 13 residues. With 5 bases removed from V and 7 bases from J, the gap between germline ends came to 9 bases. Germline CDR1 and CDR2: LNHDA and SQIVND (reference sequence). The CDR3 region is CASSATGNSPLHF. For the CDR3, the DNA is TGTGCCAGTAGTGCCACGGGGAATTCACCCCTCCACTTT.

The chain is built from TRBV11-2 and TRBJ1-4; TRBD1 is a possible D gene (6 bases). V was pared by 3 bases and J by 8 bases, with 19 bases between. The CDR3 has 16 residues. Germline CDR1 reads SGHAT; CDR2 reads FQNNGV. This CDR3 is CASSLGPRDIREKLFF. DNA of the CDR3: TGTGCCAGCAGCTTGGGGCCCCGGGACATAAGGGAAAAACTGTTTTTT.

The chain couples TRBV7-2 to TRBJ2-7; D remains ambiguous. This CDR3 contains 12 residues. V was pared by 3 bases and J by 6 bases, with 9 bases between. Per the germline V gene, CDR1 is SGHTA and CDR2 is FQGNSA. The CDR3 here is CASSFGRGEQYF. CDR3 nucleotide sequence: TGTGCCAGCAGCTTTGGCAGAGGCGAGCAGTACTTC.

The rearrangement uses TRBV3-1 (or the pseudogene TRBV3-2) and TRBJ2-5; D perhaps matches TRBD2 (6 bases). Per the germline V gene, CDR1 is LGHDT and CDR2 is YNNKEL (reference sequence). The CDR3 is 13 residues long. V was trimmed by 2 bases and J by 8 bases, leaving 12 bases between them. CDR3 protein: CASSQRLRETQYF. The CDR3 DNA follows: TGTGCCAGCAGCCAACGATTGCGGGAAACCCAGTACTTC.

V and J are TRBV15 and TRBJ2-1; D gene uncertain. V was clipped by 3 bases and J by 10 bases, with 10 bases between them. Germline V gene lookup returns CDR1 LNHNV and CDR2 YYDKDF (reference sequence). This CDR3 spans 12 amino acids. DNA for the CDR3: TGTGCCACCAGCAGCCCCCGCACGGAGCAGTTCTTC. It encodes CATSSPRTEQFF.

This clone has only one observation. The CDR3 region is CAWSPSGTGEAFF. In DNA, the CDR3 is TGTGCCTGGAGTCCTTCCGGGACGGGTGAAGCTTTCTTT. The V and J genes are TRBV30 and TRBJ1-1, with D tentatively TRBD1 (5 bases). Germline V lookup: CDR1 GTSNPN, CDR2 SVGIG (reference sequence). The CDR3 length is 13 residues. V was trimmed by 2 bases and J by 7 bases, leaving 14 bases between them.

This chain joins TRBV6-2 or TRBV6-3 and TRBJ2-1; D is unclear. V was shortened by 0 bases and J by 10 bases, with 10 bases between the two germline ends. Germline CDR1 and CDR2: MNHEY and SVGEGT. The CDR3 extends over 13 amino acids. In nucleotides, the CDR3 is TGTGCCAGCAGTTACTCGACCGCCTTGGAGCAGTTCTTC. Translating gives CASSYSTALEQFF.

There are a few counts of this clone. The chain couples TRBV14 to TRBJ1-2; D is unresolved. V shed 1 base and J shed 3 bases, with 9 bases lying between them. Germline loops: CDR1 SGHDN, CDR2 FVKESK. The CDR3 runs 14 residues. The CDR3 sequence is CASSQAGGDYGYTF. In DNA form, the CDR3 reads TGTGCCAGCAGCCAAGCGGGCGGGGACTATGGCTACACCTTC.

The chain is built from TRBV5-1 and TRBJ2-5; TRBD1 might be the D (6 bases). V lost 1 base, J lost 2 bases, and 9 bases lay in between. This CDR3 has 14 amino acids. Looked up from germline, CDR1 is SGHRS and CDR2 is YFSETQ. CDR3: CASSLFTGQETQYF. The CDR3 region has the DNA TGCGCCAGCAGCTTGTTTACAGGGCAAGAGACCCAGTACTTC. Complete variable domain (other parts from reference TRBV5-1 and TRBJ2-5): KAGVTQTPRYLIKTRGQQVTLSCSPISGHRSVSWYQQTPGQGLQFLFEYFSETQRNKGNFPGRFSGRQFSNSRSEMNVSTLELGDSALYLCASSLFTGQETQYFGPGTRLLVL.

The chain employs TRBV2 and TRBJ2-7; 9 nucleotides align to TRBD1. This CDR3 has 15 amino acids. Per the germline V gene, CDR1 is SNHLY and CDR2 is FYNNEI. V dropped 4 bases and J dropped 5; count of bases not matched to a gene: 9. CDR3 in amino acids: CASSASGTGNHEQYF. The DNA of the CDR3 is TGTGCCAGCAGTGCCTCCGGGACAGGGAATCACGAGCAGTACTTC. The complete variable domain, with remaining parts taken from reference TRBV2 and TRBJ2-7, reads EPEVTQTPSHQVTQMGQEVILRCVPISNHLYFYWYRQILGQKVEFLVSFYNNEISEKSEIFDDQFSVERPDGSNFTLKIRSTKLEDSAMYFCASSASGTGNHEQYFGPGTRLTVT.

The chain carries TRBV11-3 and TRBJ2-5; the match to TRBD2 covers 12 bases. V gave up 4 bases and J gave up 5 bases; unmatched junction bases: 2. There are 14 residues in the CDR3. Germline CDR1 SGHNT, CDR2 YENEEA. CDR3 sequence (DNA): TGTGCCAGCAGCTGGACTAGCGGGGATGAGACCCAGTACTTC. Translation: CASSWTSGDETQYF. The full variable domain, with the rest looked up from reference TRBV11-3 and TRBJ2-5, is EAGVVQSPRYKIIEKKQPVAFWCNPISGHNTLYWYLQNLGQGPELLIRYENEEAVDDSQLPKDRFSAERLKGVDSTLKIQPAELGDSAVYLCASSWTSGDETQYFGPGTRLLVL.

The chain links TRBV19 to TRBJ2-3; 7 positions agree with TRBD1. J gave up 0 bases and V 4 bases, and 7 bases lay outside the gene matches. The CDR3 consists of 16 residues. CDR1 LNHDA and CDR2 SQIVND come from the germline V gene (reference sequence). The CDR3 nucleotides read TGTGCCAGTAGTACCGGACAGGCATCTAGCACAGATACGCAGTATTTT. Amino acids: CASSTGQASSTDTQYF.

V is TRBV30 and J is TRBJ1-3; tentative D call: TRBD1 (5 bases). There are 14 residues in the CDR3. V lost 8 bases and J 0 bases, leaving 14 bases between the germline ends. The V gene's germline CDR1 is GTSNPN and CDR2 SVGIG (reference sequence). The CDR3, as DNA: TGTGCCACGGGGTCCAGGGACTCTGGAAACACCATATATTTT. Translation: CATGSRDSGNTIYF. Looking up the rest from reference TRBV30 and TRBJ1-3 gives the full variable domain: SQTIHQWPATLVQPVGSPLSLECTVEGTSNPNLYWYRQAAGRGLQLLFYSVGIGQISSEVPQNLSASRPQDRQFILSSKKLLLSDSGFYLCATGSRDSGNTIYFGEGSWLTVV.